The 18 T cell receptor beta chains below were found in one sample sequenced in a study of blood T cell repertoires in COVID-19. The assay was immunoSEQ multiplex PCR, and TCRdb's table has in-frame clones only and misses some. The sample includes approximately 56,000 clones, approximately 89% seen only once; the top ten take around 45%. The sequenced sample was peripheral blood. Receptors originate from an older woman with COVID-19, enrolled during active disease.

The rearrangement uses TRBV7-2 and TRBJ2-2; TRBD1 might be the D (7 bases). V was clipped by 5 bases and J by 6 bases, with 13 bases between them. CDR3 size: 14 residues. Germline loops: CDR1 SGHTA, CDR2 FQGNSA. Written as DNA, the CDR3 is TGTGCCAGCAGCCCCACAGGGGAGGCCGGGGAGCTGTTTTTT. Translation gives CASSPTGEAGELFF.

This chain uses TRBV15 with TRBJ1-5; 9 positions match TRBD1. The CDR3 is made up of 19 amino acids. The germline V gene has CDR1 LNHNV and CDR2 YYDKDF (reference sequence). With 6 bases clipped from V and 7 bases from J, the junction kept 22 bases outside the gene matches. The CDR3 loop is CATRAAGIAGTGRFQPQHF. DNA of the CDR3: TGTGCCACCAGGGCCGCGGGAATAGCAGGGACAGGGAGGTTCCAGCCCCAGCATTTT.

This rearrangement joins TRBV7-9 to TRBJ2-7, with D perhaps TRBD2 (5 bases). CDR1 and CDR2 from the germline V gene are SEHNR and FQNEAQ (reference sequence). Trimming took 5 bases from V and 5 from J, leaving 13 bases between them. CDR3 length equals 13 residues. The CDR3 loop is CASSGERVHEQYF. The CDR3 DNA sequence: TGTGCCAGCAGCGGAGAGAGGGTCCACGAGCAGTACTTC.

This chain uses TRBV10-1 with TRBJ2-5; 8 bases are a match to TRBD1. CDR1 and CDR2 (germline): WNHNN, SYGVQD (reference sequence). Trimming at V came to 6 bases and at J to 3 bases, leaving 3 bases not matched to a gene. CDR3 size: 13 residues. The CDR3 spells CASSLTGEETQYF. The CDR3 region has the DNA TGCGCCAGCAGCTTGACAGGGGAAGAGACCCAGTACTTC.

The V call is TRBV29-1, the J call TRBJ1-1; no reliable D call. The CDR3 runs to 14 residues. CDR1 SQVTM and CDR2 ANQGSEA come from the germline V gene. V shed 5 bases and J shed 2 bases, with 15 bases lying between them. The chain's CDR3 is CSVLPRGGNTEAFF. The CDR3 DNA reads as TGCAGCGTTCTCCCTCGGGGAGGAAACACTGAAGCTTTCTTT.

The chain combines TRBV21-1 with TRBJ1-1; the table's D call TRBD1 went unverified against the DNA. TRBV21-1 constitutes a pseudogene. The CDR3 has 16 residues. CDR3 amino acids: CASSRRDNRVNTEAFF. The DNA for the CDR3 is TGTGCCAGCAGCCGCCGGGACAATAGGGTGAACACTGAAGCTTTCTTT.

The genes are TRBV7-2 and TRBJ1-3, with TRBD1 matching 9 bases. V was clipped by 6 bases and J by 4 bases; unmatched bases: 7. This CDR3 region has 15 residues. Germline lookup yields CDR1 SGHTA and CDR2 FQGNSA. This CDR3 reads CASSFTGGLGNTIYF. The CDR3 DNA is TGTGCCAGCAGTTTCACAGGGGGCCTGGGAAACACCATATATTTT. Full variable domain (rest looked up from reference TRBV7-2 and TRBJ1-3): GAGVSQSPSNKVTEKGKDVELRCDPISGHTALYWYRQSLGQGLEFLIYFQGNSAPDKSGLPSDRFSAERTGGSVSTLTIQRTQQEDSAVYLCASSFTGGLGNTIYFGEGSWLTVV.

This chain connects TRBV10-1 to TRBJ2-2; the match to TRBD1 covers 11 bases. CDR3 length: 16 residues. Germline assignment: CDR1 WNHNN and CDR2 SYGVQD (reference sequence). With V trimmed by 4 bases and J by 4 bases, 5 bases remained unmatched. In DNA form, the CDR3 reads TGCGCCAGCAGTGGACTCGGACAGGGGGCCACCGGGGAGCTGTTTTTT. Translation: CASSGLGQGATGELFF.

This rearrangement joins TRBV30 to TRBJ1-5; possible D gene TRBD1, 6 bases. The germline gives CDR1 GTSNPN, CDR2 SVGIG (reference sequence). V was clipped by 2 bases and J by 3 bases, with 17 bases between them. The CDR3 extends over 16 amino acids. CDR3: CAWSFRSGGANQPQHF. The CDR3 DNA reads TGTGCCTGGAGTTTCCGATCCGGGGGGGCCAATCAGCCCCAGCATTTT.

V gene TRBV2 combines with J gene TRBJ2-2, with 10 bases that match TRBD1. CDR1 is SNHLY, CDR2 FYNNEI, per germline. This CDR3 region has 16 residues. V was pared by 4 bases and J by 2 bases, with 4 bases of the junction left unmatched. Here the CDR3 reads CASSGLTGGNTGELFF. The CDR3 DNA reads TGTGCCAGCAGTGGCTTGACAGGGGGCAACACCGGGGAGCTGTTTTTT.

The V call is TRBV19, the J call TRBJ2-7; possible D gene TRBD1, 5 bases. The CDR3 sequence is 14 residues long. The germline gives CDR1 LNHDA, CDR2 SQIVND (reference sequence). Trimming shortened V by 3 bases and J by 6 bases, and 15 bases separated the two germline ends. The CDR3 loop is CASSIAQIGAEQYF. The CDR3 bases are TGTGCCAGTAGTATCGCCCAAATAGGGGCCGAGCAGTACTTC.

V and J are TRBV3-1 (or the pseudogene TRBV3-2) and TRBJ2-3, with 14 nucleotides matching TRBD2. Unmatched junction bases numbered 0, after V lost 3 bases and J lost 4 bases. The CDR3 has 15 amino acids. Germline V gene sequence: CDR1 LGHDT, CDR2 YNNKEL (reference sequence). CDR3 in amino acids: CASSQTSGGADTQYF. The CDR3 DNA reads TGTGCCAGCAGCCAGACTAGCGGGGGGGCAGATACGCAGTATTTT.

This CDR3 reads CASSSSLGLAGIRGYYEQYF. The DNA of the CDR3 is TGTGCCAGCAGTTCTTCCCTAGGACTAGCGGGAATAAGGGGTTACTACGAGCAGTACTTC. The chain uses TRBV28 and TRBJ2-7; TRBD2 aligns across 12 bases. V shed 4 bases, J shed 3 bases, and the junction held 19 bases outside the gene matches. Germline loops: CDR1 MDHEN, CDR2 SYDVKM. The CDR3 spans 20 residues. The whole variable domain, filled in from reference TRBV28 and TRBJ2-7, reads DVKVTQSSRYLVKRTGEKVFLECVQDMDHENMFWYRQDPGLGLRLIYFSYDVKMKEKGDIPEGYSVSREKKERFSLILESASTNQTSMYLCASSSSLGLAGIRGYYEQYFGPGTRLTVT.

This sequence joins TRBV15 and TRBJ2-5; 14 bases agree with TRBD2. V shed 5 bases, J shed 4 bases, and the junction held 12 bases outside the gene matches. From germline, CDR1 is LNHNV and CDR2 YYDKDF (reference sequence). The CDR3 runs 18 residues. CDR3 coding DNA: TGTGCCACCAGCCCTCCGCCGGGACTAGCGGGAGCGTCAGAGACCCAGTACTTC. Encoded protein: CATSPPPGLAGASETQYF.

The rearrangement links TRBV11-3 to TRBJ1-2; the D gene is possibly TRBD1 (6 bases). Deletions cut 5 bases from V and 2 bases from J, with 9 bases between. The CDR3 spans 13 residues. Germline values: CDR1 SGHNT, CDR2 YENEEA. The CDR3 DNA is TGTGCCAGCAGCCGGGACACGAACTATGGCTACACCTTC. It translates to CASSRDTNYGYTF.

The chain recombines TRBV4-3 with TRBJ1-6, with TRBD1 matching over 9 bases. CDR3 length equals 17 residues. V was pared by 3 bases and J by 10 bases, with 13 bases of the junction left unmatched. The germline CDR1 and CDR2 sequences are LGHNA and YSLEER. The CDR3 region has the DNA TGCGCCAGCAGCCACGAACTCGGGACAGGGAACAGCTCACCCCTCCACTTT. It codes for CASSHELGTGNSSPLHF.

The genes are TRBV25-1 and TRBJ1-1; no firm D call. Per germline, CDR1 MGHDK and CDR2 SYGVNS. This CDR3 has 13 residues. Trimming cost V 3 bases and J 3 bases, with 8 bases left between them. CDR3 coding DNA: TGTGCCAGCAGTGACCTGAGGGACACTGAAGCTTTCTTT. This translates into CASSDLRDTEAFF.

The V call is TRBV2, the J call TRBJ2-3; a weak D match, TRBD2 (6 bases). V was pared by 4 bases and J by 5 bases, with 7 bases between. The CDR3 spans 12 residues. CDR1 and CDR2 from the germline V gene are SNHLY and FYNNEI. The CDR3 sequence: CASSVGGDTQYF. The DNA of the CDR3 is TGTGCCAGCAGTGTGGGGGGAGATACGCAGTATTTT. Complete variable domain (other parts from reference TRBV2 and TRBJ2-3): EPEVTQTPSHQVTQMGQEVILRCVPISNHLYFYWYRQILGQKVEFLVSFYNNEISEKSEIFDDQFSVERPDGSNFTLKIRSTKLEDSAMYFCASSVGGDTQYFGPGTRLTVL.